This passage covers 8 T cell receptor beta chains from one sample sequenced in a study of low-dose radiotherapy and immunotherapy resistance in tumors. Stated time point: after trial treatment. Treatment noted: LDRT plus nivolumab, ipilimumab, low-dose cyclophosphamide and aspirin (RACIN trial). Gene-specific TRAV and TRBV primers were used for first-strand cDNA, covering alpha and beta chains. TCRs were amplified for about 18 PCR cycles with a constant-region primer and V-primer adapter. TCRdb re-analysed the reads in MiXCR, keeping a single row per CDR3 protein. The top ten clones hold roughly 3.9% of a sample with about 97,000 distinct CDR3 sequences, 20% to 25% of them seen once. The specimen comprised PBMCs, sampled after low-dose radiotherapy plus immunotherapy. These receptors were obtained from a male donor with prostate cancer.

This clonotype was detected ten times or more. The chain has TRBV19 and TRBJ2-7; D not resolved. Germline CDR1 reads LNHDA; CDR2 reads SQIVND (reference sequence). Trimming left V 9 bases short and J 4 bases short, with 10 bases between. The CDR3 runs to 11 residues. The CDR3 region has the DNA TGTGCCAGACTCACAGCATACGAGCAGTACTTC. Protein sequence: CARLTAYEQYF.

This clonotype has at least ten counts. The rearrangement joins TRBV19 to TRBJ2-3, with TRBD1 as a possible D gene (6 bases). The germline gives CDR1 LNHDA, CDR2 SQIVND (reference sequence). Deletions cut 7 bases from V and 3 bases from J, with 14 bases between. The CDR3 is 14 residues long. CDR3 sequence: CASNPMGATDTQYF. The CDR3 DNA follows: TGTGCCAGTAACCCCATGGGGGCAACAGATACGCAGTATTTT.

This clonotype is deemed medium-sized. V and J are TRBV5-1 and TRBJ2-6; D unresolved. Trimming removed 0 bases at V and 0 bases at J, with 4 bases between. The germline CDR1 and CDR2 sequences are SGHRS and YFSETQ. This CDR3 comprises 15 residues. The CDR3 loop is CASSLGSSGANVLTF. The DNA for the CDR3 is TGCGCCAGCAGCTTGGGGAGCTCTGGGGCCAACGTCCTGACTTTC.

In its sample, this clonotype was seen many times. This chain uses TRBV5-1 with TRBJ2-1, with a tentative D call TRBD1 (7 bases). Germline CDR1 and CDR2: SGHRS and YFSETQ. The V and J ends lost 0 bases and 6 bases respectively, with 13 bases between them. There are 15 residues in the CDR3. CDR3 nucleotides: TGCGCCAGCAGCTTGGTAGCAGGGGGGAGCAATGAGCAGTTCTTC. Encoded protein: CASSLVAGGSNEQFF.

The table lists this clonotype with many counts. The chain has TRBV6-1 and TRBJ1-5, with 9 bases matching TRBD1. This CDR3 is built from 14 residues. Germline CDR1 is MNHNS and CDR2 is SASEGT. The J segment lost 7 bases and the V segment lost 5 bases, leaving 6 bases of the junction unmatched. In DNA form, the CDR3 reads TGTGCCAGCAGTACGGGACAGGGAGGACAGCCCCAGCATTTT. This encodes CASSTGQGGQPQHF.

This clonotype was seen repeatedly, ten times or more. The J gene is TRBJ2-7, the V gene TRBV7-2; D not resolved. In germline, CDR1 is SGHTA, CDR2 FQGNSA. The CDR3 length is 20 residues. Trimming took 4 bases from V and 4 from J, leaving 32 bases between them. The CDR3 DNA sequence: TGTGCCAGCAGCTCCCCCCGCCCAACTCCAAAGAGCAGTTCGGAATACGAGCAGTACTTC. It is translated as CASSSPRPTPKSSSEYEQYF.

This clonotype was recorded at least ten times. The chain is built from TRBV9 and TRBJ2-1; D remains ambiguous. Trimming took 0 bases from V and 9 from J, leaving 7 bases between them. The CDR3 totals 12 residues. Looked up from germline, CDR1 is SGDLS and CDR2 is YYNGEE. Here the CDR3 reads CASSVGDGEQFF. The CDR3 DNA sequence: TGTGCCAGCAGCGTAGGCGACGGTGAGCAGTTCTTC.

Ten or more counts support this clonotype. In nucleotides, the CDR3 is TGTGCCAGCAGCTCGCGCCACGGGGGGGATGAAAAACTGTTTTTT. Translated: CASSSRHGGDEKLFF. The chain joins TRBV5-6 to TRBJ1-4; tentatively, D is TRBD1 (5 bases). The CDR3 is 15 residues long. From germline, CDR1 is SGHDT and CDR2 YYEEEE. The V gene lost 3 bases and the J gene lost 6 bases, with 15 bases spanning the gap.